Shown below are 28 T cell receptor beta chains from a single sample sequenced in a study of CD8 T cells in Susac syndrome. Random hexamers were used to reverse transcribe 0.5 to 1 ug of RNA. In TCRdb, the immunoSEQ multiplex PCR reads were re-called with MiXCR into one record per CDR3 protein. Of roughly 130,000 distinct CDR3 sequences listed, 95% to 96% are singletons. The sequenced material came from CD4+ T cells from PBMCs. These TCRs come from a human donor with Susac syndrome.

The chain has TRBV30 and TRBJ1-2; 8 positions agree with TRBD1. J was trimmed by 4 bases and V by 7 bases; bases with no gene match: 14. There are 15 residues in the CDR3. Germline values: CDR1 GTSNPN, CDR2 SVGIG (reference sequence). The CDR3 reads CAYDRGRDQAYGYTF. Here the CDR3 DNA reads TGTGCCTACGACAGGGGCCGCGACCAGGCCTATGGCTACACCTTC.

This chain connects TRBV29-1 to TRBJ1-1; 7 bases fit TRBD1. Germline V gene lookup returns CDR1 SQVTM and CDR2 ANQGSEA. The V gene end was trimmed by 6 bases and the J gene end by 10 bases; junction bases not matched to a gene: 8. The CDR3 length is 11 residues. In DNA, the CDR3 is TGCAGCGTCGGACAGGAGCGCCCAGCTTTCTTT. Residues: CSVGQERPAFF.

The gene calls are TRBV24-1 and TRBJ2-1; 8 bases line up with TRBD2. Germline V lookup: CDR1 KGHDR, CDR2 SFDVKD. V lost 4 bases and J lost 6; bases outside the gene matches: 7. CDR3 length: 15 amino acids. CDR3 sequence: CATSDSRGGSNEQFF. The CDR3, as DNA: TGTGCCACCAGTGACTCTCGGGGGGGGTCCAATGAGCAGTTCTTC.

This sequence joins TRBV20-1 and TRBJ2-7; weak D call: TRBD2 (6 bases). The CDR3 sequence is 13 residues long. The ends were cut back, 2 bases at V and 3 bases at J, with 11 bases in the middle. CDR1 and CDR2 (germline): DFQATT, SNEGSKA (reference sequence). The CDR3 DNA follows: TGCAGTGCTAGAAGTCCGGGAGACTACGAGCAGTACTTC. Protein product: CSARSPGDYEQYF.

The V call is TRBV30, the J call TRBJ2-3, with 10 bases that match TRBD1. Trimming at V came to 4 bases and at J to 3 bases, leaving 10 bases not matched to a gene. The CDR3 totals 16 residues. CDR1 is GTSNPN and CDR2 is SVGIG in the germline V gene (reference sequence). The CDR3 is CAWNPGQGTQTDTQYF. CDR3 DNA sequence: TGTGCCTGGAATCCGGGACAGGGGACACAAACAGATACGCAGTATTTT.

This chain links TRBV7-2 with TRBJ2-1; D not certain. The CDR3 loop spans 15 amino acids. Germline CDR1 SGHTA, CDR2 FQGNSA. V was pared by 1 base and J by 0 bases, with 7 bases between. CDR3 sequence (DNA): TGTGCCAGCAGCTTAGACCCAGGCTCCTACAATGAGCAGTTCTTC. As protein: CASSLDPGSYNEQFF.

This clonotype was detected a few times. V is TRBV20-1 and J is TRBJ2-7; D is perhaps TRBD1 or TRBD2 (5 bases each). Germline CDR1 and CDR2: DFQATT and SNEGSKA (reference sequence). The length of the CDR3 is 13 residues. Trimming left V 5 bases short and J 0 bases short, with 11 bases between. CDR3 region: CSAGSGSSYEQYF. CDR3 bases: TGCAGTGCTGGCTCAGGGAGCTCCTACGAGCAGTACTTC.

The rearrangement uses TRBV9 and TRBJ2-2; no clear D. There are 13 residues in the CDR3. The germline CDR1 and CDR2 sequences are SGDLS and YYNGEE. Trimming removed 0 bases from V and 4 bases from J, with 4 bases in between. This CDR3 reads CASSVGPTGELFF. In nucleotides, the CDR3 is TGTGCCAGCAGCGTAGGTCCCACCGGGGAGCTGTTTTTT. Combining the CDR3 with reference TRBV9 and TRBJ2-2 gives the whole variable domain DSGVTQTPKHLITATGQRVTLRCSPRSGDLSVYWYQQSLDQGLQFLIQYYNGEERAKGNILERFSAQQFPDLHSELNLSSLELGDSALYFCASSVGPTGELFFGEGSRLTVL.

This sequence joins TRBV19 and TRBJ2-2, with D possibly being TRBD1 or TRBD2 (5 bases each). Between the trimmed V and J ends, which lost 9 bases and 2 bases, there was a span of 19 bases. The germline gives CDR1 LNHDA, CDR2 SQIVND (reference sequence). This CDR3 region has 16 residues. CDR3 region: CASNPFSGPNTGELFF. Here the CDR3 DNA reads TGTGCCAGCAACCCATTCTCGGGACCCAACACCGGGGAGCTGTTTTTT. The full variable domain, with the rest looked up from reference TRBV19 and TRBJ2-2, is DGGITQSPKYLFRKEGQNVTLSCEQNLNHDAMYWYRQDPGQGLRLIYYSQIVNDFQKGDIAEGYSVSREKKESFPLTVTSAQKNPTAFYLCASNPFSGPNTGELFFGEGSRLTVL.

J is TRBJ2-2 and V is TRBV20-1; TRBD1 matches 9 bases. The germline gives CDR1 DFQATT, CDR2 SNEGSKA (reference sequence). The CDR3 sequence is 14 residues long. V shed 5 bases and J 4 bases; nucleotides not matched to a gene: 5. CDR3 region: CSAVRTGVTGELFF. As DNA, the CDR3 is TGCAGTGCTGTAAGGACAGGGGTCACCGGGGAGCTGTTTTTT.

The chain has TRBV7-2 and TRBJ2-7, with a possible D match to TRBD1 (6 bases). The CDR3 is made up of 18 amino acids. CDR1 and CDR2 (germline): SGHTA, FQGNSA. V shed 1 base and J shed 2 bases, with 21 bases lying between them. CDR3 coding DNA: TGTGCCAGCAGCTTAGTGAGGGTCGCACAGGGAAGCCCCTACGAGCAGTACTTC. Translation: CASSLVRVAQGSPYEQYF.

This chain joins TRBV18 and TRBJ2-5, with D hard to call. CDR3 size: 11 residues. V was cut by 2 bases and J by 3 bases, with 1 base left in between. Germline CDR1 is KGHSH and CDR2 is LQKENI. CDR3: CASSPEETQYF. DNA of the CDR3: TGTGCCAGCTCACCAGAAGAGACCCAGTACTTC.

V usage is TRBV5-1 and J usage is TRBJ2-2; 13 bases are shared with TRBD2. There are 16 residues in the CDR3. Looked up from germline, CDR1 is SGHRS and CDR2 is YFSETQ. Germline trimming cut 3 bases from V and 7 bases from J; bases unmatched to any gene: 6. CDR3 coding DNA: TGCGCCAGCAGCTCATGGACTAGCGGGAGTCACGGGGAGCTGTTTTTT. Its translation is CASSSWTSGSHGELFF.

This clonotype has only one observation. The V and J genes are TRBV29-1 and TRBJ2-7; TRBD2 might be the D (6 bases). CDR3 length: 17 amino acids. The germline V and J ends were trimmed by 5 bases and 0 bases, with 23 bases remaining between them. Germline V gives CDR1 SQVTM, CDR2 ANQGSEA. CDR3 nucleotide sequence: TGCAGCGTTCTGTCTCGCCCCGGACGGGAGAACTCCTACGAGCAGTACTTC. Amino acid sequence: CSVLSRPGRENSYEQYF.

V is TRBV20-1 and J is TRBJ2-1, with a weak D call TRBD2 (5 bases). CDR3 length: 16 residues. Germline CDR1 reads DFQATT; CDR2 reads SNEGSKA (reference sequence). The V gene lost 3 bases and the J gene lost 0 bases, with 15 bases spanning the gap. CDR3 sequence: CSASSRTRGSYNEQFF. In DNA form, the CDR3 reads TGCAGTGCTAGCTCCCGGACTCGCGGCTCCTACAATGAGCAGTTCTTC.

The V and J genes are TRBV3-1 and TRBJ2-2; 7 positions match TRBD2. Germline loops: CDR1 LGHDT, CDR2 YNNKEL (reference sequence). The CDR3 covers 13 residues. V trimming: 1 base; J trimming: 10 bases; junction bases outside the gene matches: 3. The CDR3 coding sequence is TGTGCCAGCAGCCAAGGCCGGGGGGTGGAGCTGTTTTTT. This translates into CASSQGRGVELFF.

The chain employs TRBV7-2 and TRBJ2-7, with 11 bases identical to TRBD2. V was clipped by 0 bases and J by 3 bases; unmatched bases: 10. From germline, CDR1 is SGHTA and CDR2 FQGNSA. The CDR3 extends over 18 amino acids. The CDR3 reads CASSLAATSGVSFYEQYF. The CDR3, as DNA: TGTGCCAGCAGCTTAGCCGCGACTAGCGGGGTTTCGTTCTACGAGCAGTACTTC.

This chain connects TRBV30 to TRBJ2-1; no reliable D call. The germline gives CDR1 GTSNPN, CDR2 SVGIG (reference sequence). Trimming removed 1 base from V and 7 bases from J, with 5 bases in between. This CDR3 has 11 residues. CDR3: CAWSESNEQFF. CDR3 bases: TGTGCCTGGAGTGAAAGTAATGAGCAGTTCTTC.

This clonotype was recorded once. The genes are TRBV9 and TRBJ1-5, with TRBD1 matching 7 bases. Germline V lookup: CDR1 SGDLS, CDR2 YYNGEE. The CDR3 has 14 residues. Trimming took 8 bases from V and 6 from J; bases not matched to a gene: 11. CDR3 sequence: CASSSGQARQPQHF. The CDR3 nucleotides read TGTGCCAGTAGTTCTGGACAGGCCCGTCAGCCCCAGCATTTT.

Notes on this clonotype: A junction end diverges from the germline sequence, so it may reflect a read error. This chain links TRBV20-1 with TRBJ1-1; 10 bases are shared with TRBD1. CDR1 is DFQATT and CDR2 is SNEGSKA in the germline V gene (reference sequence). The length of the CDR3 is 14 residues. The CDR3 DNA is TGCAGTGCCAAATCCGGGACAGGGGTCACTGAAGCCTTCTTT. Protein sequence: CSAKSGTGVTEAFF.

The chain has TRBV20-1 and TRBJ1-1, with D possibly being TRBD1 (5 bases). This CDR3 contains 12 residues. The germline gives CDR1 DFQATT, CDR2 SNEGSKA (reference sequence). V was cut by 3 bases and J by 6 bases, with 11 bases left in between. CDR3 nucleotide sequence: TGCAGTGCTAGTGGGGGGTATTCTGAAGCTTTCTTT. Translation gives CSASGGYSEAFF.

V usage is TRBV20-1 and J usage is TRBJ2-6; 10 positions match TRBD2. The CDR3 length is 18 residues. The ends lost 0 bases at V and 4 bases at J; junction bases unmatched: 9. CDR1 DFQATT and CDR2 SNEGSKA come from the germline V gene (reference sequence). In DNA, the CDR3 is TGCAGTGCTAGAGATTTAAAGCGGGAGGGCCCCGGGGCCAACGTCCTGACTTTC. Its translation is CSARDLKREGPGANVLTF.

This sequence joins TRBV11-1 and TRBJ2-3; 10 bases are a match to TRBD2. V shed 5 bases, J shed 1 base, and the junction held 3 bases outside the gene matches. CDR3 length equals 15 residues. Looked up from germline, CDR1 is SGHAT and CDR2 is FQDESV (reference sequence). The CDR3: CASSKREGRTDTQYF. CDR3 DNA sequence: TGTGCCAGCAGCAAGCGGGAGGGTCGCACAGATACGCAGTATTTT.

The chain carries TRBV9 and TRBJ2-3; D gene uncertain. The CDR3 sequence is 13 residues long. Germline V gene data show CDR1 as SGDLS and CDR2 as YYNGEE. V shed 4 bases and J shed 5 bases, with 11 bases lying between them. This CDR3 reads CASSSPLLDTQYF. As DNA, the CDR3 is TGTGCCAGCAGCTCCCCCCTCCTAGATACGCAGTATTTT.

The V gene is TRBV5-1, the J gene TRBJ2-7; D is perhaps TRBD1 (5 bases). The CDR3 is made up of 13 amino acids. V was clipped by 2 bases and J by 3 bases, with 9 bases between them. Per the germline V gene, CDR1 is SGHRS and CDR2 is YFSETQ. The DNA for the CDR3 is TGCGCCAGCAGCTTCACCGACAGCTACGAGCAGTACTTC. Amino acids: CASSFTDSYEQYF.

The chain recombines TRBV25-1 with TRBJ1-4, with 11 bases that match TRBD1. This CDR3 spans 15 amino acids. J was trimmed by 7 bases and V by 5 bases; bases with no gene match: 6. Germline V gene sequence: CDR1 MGHDK, CDR2 SYGVNS. The CDR3 DNA is TGTGCCAGCAGTTACAGGGACAGGGGGTTTGAAAAACTGTTTTTT. This encodes CASSYRDRGFEKLFF.

This clonotype was detected only once. The chain carries TRBV7-2 and TRBJ2-1; D is possibly TRBD1 or TRBD2 (5 bases each). This CDR3 spans 13 amino acids. Germline CDR1 and CDR2: SGHTA and FQGNSA. The V end was cut by 5 bases, the J end by 5 bases, with 10 bases between. CDR3 loop: CASSVGTNNEQFF. The CDR3 DNA reads as TGTGCCAGCAGCGTGGGGACCAACAATGAGCAGTTCTTC.

This clonotype turned up a few times. The chain combines TRBV12-3 or TRBV12-4 with TRBJ1-3, with D unclear. There are 13 residues in the CDR3. V was shortened by 3 bases and J by 2 bases, with 5 bases between the two germline ends. The CDR3 sequence is CASSLWAGNTIYF. In nucleotides, the CDR3 is TGTGCCAGCAGTTTGTGGGCTGGAAACACCATATATTTT.